This TCR beta chain was obtained from a study of early T cells in non-severe SARS-CoV-2 infection. Study-level background: Chains from this unsorted whole-blood bulk RNA could not be paired. Whole-study findings and limits: Missing private and CD4 specificities, VDJdb matching favored anti-spike CD8 responses.

This clonotype was recorded a few times. As yet, its antigen is unknown. V lost 4 bases and J lost 6, with 4 bases in between. The CDR3 covers 11 residues. Germline CDR1 reads SNHLY; CDR2 reads FYNNEI. Individual cDNA molecules received unique molecular identifiers during library preparation. Each CDR3 protein is one row after TCRdb ran MiXCR on the 5' RACE reads. Among roughly 80,000 distinct CDR3 sequences listed, 11% to 15% were seen once. The clonotype comes from an adult who was a healthcare worker with PCR-confirmed SARS-CoV-2 infection or an uninfected control (not recorded which). The chain couples TRBV2 to TRBJ2-1; D remains unclear. The sequenced sample was whole blood. In DNA form, the CDR3 reads TGTGCCAGCAGTGGGGCCAATGAGCAGTTCTTC. Encoded protein: CASSGANEQFF.